This TCR beta chain was sequenced in a study of blood T cell repertoires in COVID-19 (dated by TCRdb to about 2020). Describing the broader study: Samples from collaborators originated in the United States, Italy and Spain and spanned both the acute and convalescent phases of COVID-19. The prospective study material was composed of cDNA or gDNA derived from T cells, B-cell-depleted T cells, or PBMCs. The dataset comprised deeply sampled blood TCRbeta repertoires from subjects exposed to, actively infected with, or recovered from COVID-19. The repertoires were made available in a free public database intended to serve as a resource for research on the immune response to SARS-CoV-2. Samples came from the ongoing ImmuneRACE study (first 160 participants) plus 1,254 subjects from 6 global collaborators. The sample metadata nearly always contained a de-identified subject ID, COVID-19 status, age in years and sex. Where available, HLA class I and class II types were obtained from metadata supplied by the sample provider rather than from assay-based typing. What the work shows at the level of the full study, not this receptor alone: The quantity of clinical and demographic metadata differed by source and by participant and was supplied without curation.

The immunoSEQ Assay, a bias-controlled multiplex PCR, was used to amplify TCRbeta CDR3 regions from genomic DNA. On the authors' methods: Within the assay, amplification of reference gene primers was used to estimate how many nucleated cells each sample contained. Sequence reads were collapsed and filtered to measure the absolute abundance of every unique TCRbeta CDR3 rearrangement. For each sample, productive Simpson clonality was calculated as the square root of Simpson's diversity index across productive rearrangements. TCRdb's version of the immuneACCESS table is confined to in-frame rearrangements and falls short of the full clone set. An unresolved V gene accounts for under half of the shortfall where checked; the remainder is of unknown origin. V, J and clone size are taken as reported in that table, and D and trimming were inferred from the DNA itself. The sample records a few hundred thousand clones, more than 80% of which are singletons. The ten top clones hold nearly 9.5% of the sample.

V is shortened by 1 base, J by 1 base, and the region joining them spans 11 bases. Spanning cysteine to phenylalanine, the CDR3 consists of 15 amino acids. Only the CDR3 part of the read is kept: 45 bases, read in frame from the first base. The germline V gene (reference sequence) specifies LNHDA as CDR1 and SQIVND as CDR2. Details on this clone: This clone's antigen is unknown. Base-call qualities are not available, and no considerably larger clone is one nucleotide away.

Participants in the prospective study were aged roughly 18 to 89 years, lived in under 30 United States geographic areas, and enrolled through a virtual design. In the prospective study, participants were assigned to cohorts based on the clinical history participants reported in a screening survey and a study questionnaire. Recovered participants in ImmuneRACE Cohort 3 were defined as having two consecutive negative NP/OP PCR tests, clearance from a healthcare professional, or resolution of symptoms. Mobile phlebotomists in the prospective study collected whole blood, serum and a nasopharyngeal or oropharyngeal swab from every participant. Prospective study participants could optionally give additional blood draws and questionnaires over an approximately two-month period. Blood samples from the prospective study were shipped frozen or at room temperature prior to DNA extraction.

The receptor was isolated from a man in his forties or fifties who had recovered from COVID-19. The sequencing sample was made of PBMCs or T cells enriched from blood (not recorded which). The sequence is built from TRBV19 and TRBJ2-7; a tentative D match to TRBD2 spans 6 bases. The CDR3 sequence is CASSIAWDLSYEQYF. The nucleotide sequence reads as follows: TGTGCCAGTAGTATAGCGTGGGACTTATCCTACGAGCAGTACTTC. The full variable domain, with segments outside the CDR3 supplied by the reference TRBV19 and TRBJ2-7 proteins, appears as DGGITQSPKYLFRKEGQNVTLSCEQNLNHDAMYWYRQDPGQGLRLIYYSQIVNDFQKGDIAEGYSVSREKKESFPLTVTSAQKNPTAFYLCASSIAWDLSYEQYFGPGTRLTVT.